This T cell receptor (beta chain) appears in the sequencing data of a study of early T cells in non-severe SARS-CoV-2 infection. Whole-study context: From unsorted whole blood, bulk RNA was sequenced, and the chains remained unpaired.

This CDR3 spans 13 amino acids. The germline gives CDR1 MNHEY, CDR2 SMNVEV (reference sequence). V dropped 11 bases and J dropped 4 bases, with 17 bases sitting between them. One entry per CDR3 protein, called by TCRdb with MiXCR from the 5' RACE reads. Of tens of thousands of distinct CDR3 sequences detected, about 15% appear once; the ten largest clones hold 4.5% to 7%. The clonotype comes from an adult who was a healthcare worker with PCR-confirmed SARS-CoV-2 infection or an uninfected control (not recorded which). Sequencing used whole blood. J is TRBJ1-1 and V is TRBV27; D unclear. The CDR3 loop is CASARGILTEAFF. The DNA for the CDR3 is TGTGCCTCCGCTCGAGGGATCCTCACTGAAGCTTTCTTT.